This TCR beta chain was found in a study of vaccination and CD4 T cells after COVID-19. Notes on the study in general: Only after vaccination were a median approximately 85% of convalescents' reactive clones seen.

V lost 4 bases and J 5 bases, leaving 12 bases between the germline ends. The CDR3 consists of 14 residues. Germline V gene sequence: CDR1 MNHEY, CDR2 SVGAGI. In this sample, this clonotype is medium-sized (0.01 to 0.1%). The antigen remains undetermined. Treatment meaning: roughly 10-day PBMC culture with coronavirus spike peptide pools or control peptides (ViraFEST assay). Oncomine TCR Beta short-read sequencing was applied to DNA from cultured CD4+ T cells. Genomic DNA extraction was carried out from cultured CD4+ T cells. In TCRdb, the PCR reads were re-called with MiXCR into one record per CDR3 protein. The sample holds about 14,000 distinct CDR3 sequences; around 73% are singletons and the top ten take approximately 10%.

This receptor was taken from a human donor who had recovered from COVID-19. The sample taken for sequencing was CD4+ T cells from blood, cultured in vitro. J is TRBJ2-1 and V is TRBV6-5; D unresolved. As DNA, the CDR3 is TGTGCCAGCAGTTTCCTCTCCCTTAACAATGAGCAGTTCTTC. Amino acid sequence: CASSFLSLNNEQFF.